A selection of T cell receptor beta chains follows, all from one sample in a study of blood T cell repertoires in COVID-19. Clones were sequenced by immunoSEQ multiplex PCR, and TCRdb holds only the in-frame ones, with some missing. This table holds around 150,000 clones, around 82% found once. Sequenced input: PBMCs or T cells enriched from blood (not recorded which). These receptor sequences come from a man in his forties who had recovered from COVID-19. CDR3s include the opening cysteine and the closing phenylalanine or tryptophan. The D gene is left open where the match is weak. Not every row has a clone size; where given, it reads once, few, many or a size class.

j_call: TRBJ2-2
clone_size: .
v_call: TRBV25-1
d_call: TRBD2
cdr3_aa: CASSEYGRGGGTGELFF
cdr3_nt: TGTGCCAGCAGTGAATATGGGCGGGGCGGGGGCACCGGGGAGCTGTTTTTT

j_call: TRBJ1-6
clone_size: .
v_call: TRBV9
d_call: TRBD1
cdr3_aa: CASSAGTVTSYNSPLHF
cdr3_nt: TGTGCCAGCAGCGCAGGGACAGTGACCTCCTATAATTCACCCCTCCACTTT

j_call: TRBJ2-3
clone_size: .
v_call: TRBV5-1
d_call: .
cdr3_aa: CASSLSGVSTDTQYF
cdr3_nt: TGCGCCAGCAGCTTGTCGGGGGTTTCCACAGATACGCAGTATTTT

j_call: TRBJ1-2
clone_size: once
v_call: TRBV19
d_call: TRBD1
cdr3_aa: CASSRDRVYYGYTF
cdr3_nt: TGTGCCAGTAGTAGAGACAGGGTGTACTATGGCTACACCTTC

j_call: TRBJ1-3
clone_size: .
v_call: TRBV4-1
d_call: .
cdr3_aa: CASSPANSGNTIYF
cdr3_nt: TGCGCCAGCAGCCCTGCGAACTCTGGAAACACCATATATTTT

j_call: TRBJ1-5
clone_size: once
v_call: TRBV15
d_call: .
cdr3_aa: CATSRGAENQPQHF
cdr3_nt: TGTGCCACCAGCAGAGGGGCAGAGAATCAGCCCCAGCATTTT

j_call: TRBJ2-3
clone_size: once
v_call: TRBV9
d_call: TRBD2
cdr3_aa: CASSQSGGGSDTQYF
cdr3_nt: TGTGCCAGCAGCCAGAGCGGGGGAGGGTCAGATACGCAGTATTTT

j_call: TRBJ2-3
clone_size: .
v_call: TRBV3-1/TRBV3-2
d_call: .
cdr3_aa: CASSQDRLEGGVAADTQYF
cdr3_nt: TGTGCCAGCAGCCAAGATCGACTGGAGGGGGGGGTAGCGGCAGATACGCAGTATTTT

j_call: TRBJ2-7
clone_size: .
v_call: TRBV7-9
d_call: TRBD1
cdr3_aa: CASSLARAAGGYEQYF
cdr3_nt: TGTGCCAGCAGCTTAGCGCGAGCGGCAGGGGGCTACGAGCAGTACTTC

j_call: TRBJ1-1
clone_size: .
v_call: TRBV24-1
d_call: .
cdr3_aa: CATSDPNTAEAFF
cdr3_nt: TGTGCCACCAGTGACCCAAACACCGCAGAAGCTTTCTTT

j_call: TRBJ2-5
clone_size: few
v_call: TRBV19
d_call: .
cdr3_aa: CASRGATQETQYF
cdr3_nt: TGTGCCAGTCGGGGGGCCACTCAAGAGACCCAGTACTTC

j_call: TRBJ2-1
clone_size: once
v_call: TRBV28
d_call: TRBD2
cdr3_aa: CASRVPAGDRLSYNEQFF
cdr3_nt: TGTGCCAGCAGGGTCCCAGCGGGGGACCGCCTATCCTACAATGAGCAGTTCTTC

j_call: TRBJ1-2
clone_size: .
v_call: TRBV20-1
d_call: .
cdr3_aa: CSASNPGDYGYTF
cdr3_nt: TGCAGTGCTAGTAACCCCGGGGACTATGGCTACACCTTC

j_call: TRBJ1-5
clone_size: .
v_call: TRBV7-8
d_call: TRBD1
cdr3_aa: CASSLVARGLSQPQHF
cdr3_nt: TGTGCCAGCAGCTTAGTGGCCAGGGGGCTAAGTCAGCCCCAGCATTTT